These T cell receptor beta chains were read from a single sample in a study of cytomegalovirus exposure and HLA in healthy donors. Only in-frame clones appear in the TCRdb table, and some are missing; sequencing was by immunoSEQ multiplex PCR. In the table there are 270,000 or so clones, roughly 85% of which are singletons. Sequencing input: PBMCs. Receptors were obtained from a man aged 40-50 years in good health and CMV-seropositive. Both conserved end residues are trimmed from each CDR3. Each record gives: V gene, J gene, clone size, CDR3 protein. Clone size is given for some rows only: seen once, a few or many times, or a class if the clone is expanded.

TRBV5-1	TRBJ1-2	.	ASSATGVVGYT
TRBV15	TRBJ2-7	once	ATSRETGYEQY
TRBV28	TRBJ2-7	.	ASSPVTGLTYEQY
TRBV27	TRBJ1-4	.	ASSLDRVREKLF
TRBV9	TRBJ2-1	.	ASSVYGLAGGGDEQF
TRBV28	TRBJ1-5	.	ASSSGQSNQPQH
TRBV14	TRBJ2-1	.	ASSPTGGLYNEQF
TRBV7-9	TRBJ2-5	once	SSSAPSGQGQETQY
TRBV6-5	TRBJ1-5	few	ASRGTADQPQH
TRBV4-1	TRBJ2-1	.	ASSSPGLALPYNEQF
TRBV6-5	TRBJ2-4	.	ASSAAGTGRNIQY
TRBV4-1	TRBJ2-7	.	ASSQEGQGRVRGEQY
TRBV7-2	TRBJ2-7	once	ASSSYAGQGYEQY
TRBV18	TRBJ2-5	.	ASSPERVQETQY
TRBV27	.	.	ASSWGLAGYEQY
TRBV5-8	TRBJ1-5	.	ASNVQGIGQPQH
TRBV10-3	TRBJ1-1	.	AISGGQSHEAF
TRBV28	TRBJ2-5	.	ASSSGPSLGGETQY
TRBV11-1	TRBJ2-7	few	ASSQVKGVRYEQY
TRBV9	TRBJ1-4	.	ASSKRPGGGEKLF
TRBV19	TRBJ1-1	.	ASSIVDAAAEAF
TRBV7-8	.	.	ASSQTGGRVYEQY
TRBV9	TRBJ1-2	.	ASSVGVQGIRYGYT
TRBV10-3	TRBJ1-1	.	AITVSEDTEAF
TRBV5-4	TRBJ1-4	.	ASSLDRGNEKLF
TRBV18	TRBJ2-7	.	ASSLPATSGSLYEQY
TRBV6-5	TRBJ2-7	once	ASSYSPAGEQY
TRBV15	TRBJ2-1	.	ATSIPSGRAYNEQF
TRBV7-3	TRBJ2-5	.	ASSLSGLSPQETQY
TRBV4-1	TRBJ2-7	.	ASSQEWRSSYEQY
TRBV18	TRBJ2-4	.	ASSPPPPSGSGEGNIQY